These T cell receptor beta chains were read from a single sample in a study of lymphopenia after photon versus proton radiotherapy. Measured with immunoSEQ multiplex PCR; TCRdb has only the in-frame clones, and not every one. The profile shows roughly 64,000 clones, around 90% of them singletons. Sequences were derived from peripheral blood, sampled from a patient treated with proton-based radiotherapy. All receptors come from a man older than 75 with esophageal cancer. The CDR3 runs from the conserved cysteine through the conserved F or W. The D gene is left open where the match is weak. Clone sizes are given selectively: once, few, many, or a class where the clone is expanded.

v_gene	abundance	j_gene	d_gene	CDR3nt	CDR3aa
TRBV5-6	once	TRBJ2-4	-	TGTGCCAGCAGCTTTGGCCAGGCGGCCCACATTCAGTACTTC	CASSFGQAAHIQYF
TRBV27	-	TRBJ1-2	TRBD1	TGTGCCAGCACCTCCCGACAGGGGGGCTATGGCTACACCTTC	CASTSRQGGYGYTF
TRBV7-2	-	TRBJ2-2	-	TGTGCCAGCAGCTTCTACCAGGGTTCCGGGGAGCTGTTTTTT	CASSFYQGSGELFF
TRBV4-3	-	TRBJ2-3	-	TGCGCCAGCAGCCAAGATAGGCAGGGACGGGATACGCAGTATTTT	CASSQDRQGRDTQYF
TRBV14	-	TRBJ2-7	-	TGTGCCAGCAGCCAAGAAGGGTTTGAGGGATATCACTACGAGCAGTACTTC	CASSQEGFEGYHYEQYF
TRBV7-2	-	TRBJ2-5	TRBD2	TGTGCCAGCAGCTTATTCGGGGGGTCCCAAGAGACCCAGTACTTC	CASSLFGGSQETQYF
TRBV15	-	TRBJ2-1	TRBD2	TGTGCCACCAGCAGAGAAGGACTAGCGGGAGGGTCCTACAATGAGCAGTTCTTC	CATSREGLAGGSYNEQFF
TRBV5-4	-	TRBJ2-5	TRBD2	TGTGCCAGCAGGAGGACTAGCGCGCAAGTGGAGACCCAGTACTTC	CASRRTSAQVETQYF
TRBV6-6	-	TRBJ1-2	-	TGTGCCAGCAGTTCGGGGGACACGTCTTGGTATGGCTACACCTTC	CASSSGDTSWYGYTF
TRBV7-2	once	TRBJ2-6	-	TGTGCCAGCTATTCATACTCTGGGGCCAACGTCCTGACTTTC	CASYSYSGANVLTF
TRBV6-6	-	TRBJ1-3	-	TGTGCCAGCAGTTACCGCGTTGGAAACACCATATATTTT	CASSYRVGNTIYF
TRBV5-6	-	TRBJ1-3	-	TGTGCCAGCAGCTTGCTTGGCGGCTATAACTCTGGAAACACCATATATTTT	CASSLLGGYNSGNTIYF
TRBV7-2	-	TRBJ1-5	-	TGTGCCAGCAGCTTAGGGTCAGGGGCCAATCAGCCCCAGCATTTT	CASSLGSGANQPQHF
TRBV7-3	-	TRBJ1-1	TRBD1	TGTGCCAGCAGCCGGAGTCAGGGGGCCACTGAAGCTTTCTTT	CASSRSQGATEAFF
TRBV5-1	-	TRBJ1-1	-	TGCGCCAGCAGCTTAAGGGGGAACACTGAAGCTTTCTTT	CASSLRGNTEAFF
TRBV2	-	TRBJ2-7	TRBD2	TGTGCCAGCAGCGGACTAGCGGGAGGGCCCGGGCAGTACTTC	CASSGLAGGPGQYF
TRBV19	-	TRBJ1-5	-	TGTGCCAGTTCTAGGTCGGAAACACGGCCCCAGCATTTT	CASSRSETRPQHF
TRBV2	-	TRBJ2-3	-	TGTGCCAGCAGTGAAGTTGTCTTCAGCACAGATACGCAGTATTTT	CASSEVVFSTDTQYF
TRBV19	once	TRBJ1-3	-	TGTGCCAGTAGTATGTGGTTACCCTCTGGAAACACCATATATTTT	CASSMWLPSGNTIYF
TRBV5-1	-	TRBJ2-5	-	TGCGCCAGCAGCCTAGGTTGGGTCCAAGAGACCCAGTACTTC	CASSLGWVQETQYF
TRBV6-6	once	TRBJ1-1	TRBD1	TGTGCCAGCAAATCCCAGGGGGCTTCAGCTTTCTTT	CASKSQGASAFF
TRBV5-6	-	TRBJ1-1	-	TGTGCCAGCGGAAGACGGCCGCCTAACACTGAAGCTTTCTTT	CASGRRPPNTEAFF
TRBV10-3	-	TRBJ2-7	-	TGTGCCATCAGTGAGTCAACCTACGAGCAGTACTTC	CAISESTYEQYF
TRBV5-4	-	TRBJ1-2	TRBD1	TGTGCCAGCAGCTTGGATAGGGCAGGGGGCGCGGAAGGCTACACCTTC	CASSLDRAGGAEGYTF
TRBV5-4	-	TRBJ2-7	-	TGTGCCAGCAGCGAAGAGACAGGACGGTTTTCCTACGAGCAGTACTTC	CASSEETGRFSYEQYF
TRBV15	-	TRBJ2-5	-	TGTGCCACCAGCAGATCTGGGCGTGCGTTCCAAGAGACCCAGTACTTC	CATSRSGRAFQETQYF
TRBV7-7	-	TRBJ2-1	-	TGTGCCAGCAGCCTGGACTGGAGCTCCTACAATGAGCAGTTCTTC	CASSLDWSSYNEQFF
TRBV6-1	-	TRBJ2-7	TRBD1	TGTGCCAGCAGTGGTCGGACAGGCTCCTACGAGCAGTACTTC	CASSGRTGSYEQYF
TRBV13	-	TRBJ1-2	TRBD1	TGTGCCAGCAGCTTAGGGGACAGGGAGGTTTATGGCTACACCTTC	CASSLGDREVYGYTF
TRBV15	few	TRBJ2-3	-	TGTGCCACCAGCAGAGTCGCAGGGTCCGGCACAGATACGCAGTATTTT	CATSRVAGSGTDTQYF
TRBV9	-	TRBJ2-3	-	TGTGCCAGCAGCCGACTGGCAGCGGCGGTTGATACGCAGTATTTT	CASSRLAAAVDTQYF
TRBV29-1	-	TRBJ2-3	-	TGCAGCGTCCAACAGGGTCGCAGCACAGATACGCAGTATTTT	CSVQQGRSTDTQYF
TRBV30	once	TRBJ2-5	-	TGTGCCTGGAGGAAGGGTGCGGGGATCCAAGAGACCCAGTACTTC	CAWRKGAGIQETQYF
TRBV28	-	TRBJ1-2	TRBD1	TGTGCCAGCAGTAAAGGGGGGACAGGGGGGCCCCTTAGCTATGGCTACACCTTC	CASSKGGTGGPLSYGYTF
TRBV7-2	-	TRBJ1-4	-	TGTGCCAGCAGCTTAGTACCTGGCGGGGGGACTAATGAAAAACTGTTTTTT	CASSLVPGGGTNEKLFF
TRBV25-1	-	TRBJ1-6	-	TGTGCCAGCAGTGTCCAGACCAATTCACCCCTCCACTTT	CASSVQTNSPLHF
TRBV27	once	TRBJ2-5	-	TGTGCCAGCAGTTTGATGGGCAGGGGCCAAGAGACCCAGTACTTC	CASSLMGRGQETQYF
TRBV30	once	TRBJ2-5	TRBD1	TGTGCCTGGAGCGGACAGGGGGCAGGGACCCAGTACTTC	CAWSGQGAGTQYF
TRBV29-1	-	TRBJ1-1	-	TGCAGCGTTGGGCCGGAGAACACTGAAGCTTTCTTT	CSVGPENTEAFF
TRBV4-1	-	TRBJ2-5	-	TGCGCCAGCAGCCTGGGGGGAGGGGGCATCACCCAAGAGACCCAGTACTTC	CASSLGGGGITQETQYF
TRBV4-2	-	TRBJ2-7	-	TGTGCCAGCAGCCAAGAAGGGGGGGGGAAGTACGAGCAGTACTTC	CASSQEGGGKYEQYF
TRBV5-1	-	TRBJ1-2	TRBD1	TGCGCCAGCAGCCCGGACAGGTACTATGGCTACACCTTC	CASSPDRYYGYTF
TRBV4-3	few	TRBJ2-7	-	TGCGCCAGCAGCCAAGCCCCGGGCTTGACCTACGAGCAGTACTTC	CASSQAPGLTYEQYF
TRBV7-2	once	TRBJ2-4	TRBD2	TGTGCCAGCAGCCGACAGGGACTAGCGGGAGCGATTCAGTACTTC	CASSRQGLAGAIQYF
TRBV4-1	once	TRBJ2-7	-	TGCGCCAGCAGCCAAGTAGCCTCACGGGACAAAAGCTCCTACGAGCAGTACTTC	CASSQVASRDKSSYEQYF
TRBV19	-	TRBJ2-7	-	TGTGCCAGTAGTATTAACAGGGACCTCGGGTACGAGCAGTACTTC	CASSINRDLGYEQYF
TRBV5-1	-	TRBJ1-1	-	TGCGCCAGCAGCGGACCTGAAGCTTTCTTT	CASSGPEAFF
TRBV7-2	once	TRBJ2-1	TRBD2	TGTGCCAGCAGGACCGGTGGGAGGGGCTCCTACAATGAGCAGTTCTTC	CASRTGGRGSYNEQFF
TRBV6-5	-	TRBJ2-7	-	TGTGCCAGCAGTTACCGGGACGACGAGCAGTACTTC	CASSYRDDEQYF
TRBV19	-	TRBJ2-2	-	TGTGCCAGTAGTAATGGAAGAAACACCGGGGAGCTGTTTTTT	CASSNGRNTGELFF
TRBV7-2	-	TRBJ2-6	-	TGTGCCAGCAGCTTAGCCGTAATGAGGGCTGGGGCCAACGTCCTGACTTTC	CASSLAVMRAGANVLTF
TRBV7-2	-	TRBJ1-6	TRBD1	TGTGCCAGCAGCCCAAGATTGCCGGGACAGGGTAATTCACCCCTCCACTTT	CASSPRLPGQGNSPLHF
TRBV7-2	once	TRBJ2-5	TRBD1	TGTGCCAGCAGCTTTGATCACAGGGGGTTTGAGACCCAGTACTTC	CASSFDHRGFETQYF
TRBV15	-	TRBJ1-2	-	TGTGCCACCAGCAGACAGCTTAATCTCGGCTACACCTTC	CATSRQLNLGYTF
TRBV7-2	-	TRBJ2-7	TRBD2	TGTGCCAGCAGCTCGGGACTAGCGGTCTACGAGCAGTACTTC	CASSSGLAVYEQYF